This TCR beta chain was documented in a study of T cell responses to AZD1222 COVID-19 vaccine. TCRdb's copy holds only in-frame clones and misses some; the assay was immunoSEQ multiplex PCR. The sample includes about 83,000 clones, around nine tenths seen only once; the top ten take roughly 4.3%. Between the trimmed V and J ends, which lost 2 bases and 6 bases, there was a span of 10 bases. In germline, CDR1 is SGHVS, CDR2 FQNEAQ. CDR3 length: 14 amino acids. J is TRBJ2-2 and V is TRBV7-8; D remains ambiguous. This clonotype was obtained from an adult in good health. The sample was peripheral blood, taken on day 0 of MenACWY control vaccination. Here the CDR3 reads CASSLRATAGELFF. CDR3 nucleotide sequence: TGTGCCAGCAGCTTAAGGGCTACTGCCGGGGAGCTGTTTTTT.